The TCR beta chain under discussion was sequenced for a study of brain T cells in children with intractable seizures. Germline CDR1 and CDR2: LGHNA and YNFKEQ. Trimming pared 0 bases from V and 10 bases from J, leaving 19 bases between. This CDR3 spans 16 amino acids. Findings and limits, study-wide: Pre-surgery blood may have been undersampled, hiding some clones.

Clones were sequenced by immunoSEQ multiplex PCR, and TCRdb holds only the in-frame ones, with some missing. The data show about 80,000 clones, more than 75% seen once. Comment on this clone: What it binds is not known.

Sequencing was performed on peripheral blood, taken at surgery. This chain uses TRBV4-2 with TRBJ2-4; a possible D gene is TRBD2 (6 bases). This TCR came from a girl aged 2-15 years with Rasmussen encephalitis and intractable seizures. This CDR3 is CASSQDVRLDVGIQYF. The CDR3, as DNA: TGTGCCAGCAGCCAAGATGTAAGACTAGACGTGGGGATTCAGTACTTC.